Below, 15 T cell receptor beta chains from the same sample are listed, as sequenced in a study of T cells in Graves' hyperthyroidism and ophthalmopathy. Amplification of TCR beta CDR3 regions used RNA as the template. HTBI primers were employed in a first-round RT-PCR of the TCR CDR3. TCRdb processed the multiplex PCR reads anew with MiXCR; each CDR3 protein has one entry. The table includes about 640,000 distinct CDR3 sequences, roughly 20% detected once. Sample: blood. These receptor sequences come from a man aged 25-45 years with Graves' ophthalmopathy.

This clonotype was seen a few times. This chain connects TRBV27 to TRBJ2-3, with D possibly matching TRBD2 (5 bases). Germline V lookup: CDR1 MNHEY, CDR2 SMNVEV (reference sequence). V was pared by 4 bases and J by 0 bases, with 11 bases between. The CDR3 has 15 amino acids. DNA for the CDR3: TGTGCCAGCAGTTCCCAGACTACGAGCACAGATACGCAGTATTTT. As protein: CASSSQTTSTDTQYF.

This clonotype was detected ten times or more. The V gene is TRBV6-2 or TRBV6-3, the J gene TRBJ2-1; 10 bases are shared with TRBD1. Germline CDR1 MNHEY, CDR2 SVGEGT. The V gene end was trimmed by 5 bases and the J gene end by 4 bases; junction bases not matched to a gene: 5. CDR3 length: 15 residues. CDR3 amino acids: CASSHPGQGYNEQFF. DNA for the CDR3: TGTGCCAGCAGTCACCCGGGACAGGGGTACAATGAGCAGTTCTTC.

This clonotype was observed a few times. CDR3 loop: CSARSAGSSTDTQYF. In DNA form, the CDR3 reads TGCAGTGCTAGAAGTGCGGGATCCAGCACAGATACGCAGTATTTT. The rearrangement joins TRBV20-1 to TRBJ2-3, with D maybe TRBD2 (6 bases). This CDR3 contains 15 residues. Germline assignment: CDR1 DFQATT and CDR2 SNEGSKA (reference sequence). V dropped 2 bases and J dropped 0 bases, with 12 bases sitting between them.

This clonotype turned up a few times. The gene calls are TRBV6-6 and TRBJ2-1, with 14 nucleotides matching TRBD2. There are 16 residues in the CDR3. Per germline, CDR1 MNHNY and CDR2 SVGAGI (reference sequence). With 0 bases clipped from V and 9 bases from J, the junction kept 4 bases outside the gene matches. In DNA, the CDR3 is TGTGCCAGCAGTTACTCGGGGACTAGCGGGAGAAGTGAGCAGTTCTTC. Protein sequence: CASSYSGTSGRSEQFF.

The chain couples TRBV5-6 to TRBJ1-2, with 10 bases identical to TRBD1. Germline V gives CDR1 SGHDT, CDR2 YYEEEE. Germline trimming cut 3 bases from V and 8 bases from J; bases unmatched to any gene: 10. The CDR3 length is 15 residues. CDR3 sequence reads: CASSSTGGAYRGYTF. DNA of the CDR3: TGTGCCAGCAGCTCGACAGGGGGCGCCTATCGAGGCTACACCTTC.

At least ten counts were recorded for this clonotype. The V call is TRBV5-1, the J call TRBJ2-7; 9 bases fit TRBD1. The CDR3 length is 15 residues. Trimming cost V 6 bases and J 0 bases; bases outside gene matches: 7. From germline, CDR1 is SGHRS and CDR2 YFSETQ. This chain's CDR3 is CASTWTGESSYEQYF. The DNA of the CDR3 is TGCGCCAGCACATGGACAGGGGAAAGCTCCTACGAGCAGTACTTC.

This clonotype was observed many times. The chain recombines TRBV11-2 with TRBJ1-1, with 7 bases matching TRBD1. CDR3 size: 13 residues. V shed 3 bases and J 5 bases; nucleotides not matched to a gene: 3. Germline-derived CDR1 and CDR2 are SGHAT and FQNNGV. The CDR3 DNA reads TGTGCCAGCAGCTTTAGGGGGCGTACTGAAGCTTTCTTT. It translates to CASSFRGRTEAFF.

This clonotype was observed a few times. The rearrangement links TRBV7-6 to TRBJ1-2; unclear D gene. The germline V gene has CDR1 SGHVS and CDR2 FNYEAQ. This CDR3 contains 12 residues. Trimming took 4 bases from V and 10 from J, leaving 13 bases between them. The CDR3 DNA is TGTGCCAGCAGCTCGAAATCACACGACTACACCTTC. Translation: CASSSKSHDYTF.

The chain couples TRBV5-5 to TRBJ1-1; D might be TRBD1 (5 bases). The CDR3 sequence is 16 residues long. V lost 1 base and J 3 bases, leaving 16 bases between the germline ends. Germline values: CDR1 SGHKS, CDR2 YYEKEE (reference sequence). The CDR3 loop reads CASSLFIVWGDTEAFF. DNA for the CDR3: TGTGCCAGCAGCTTGTTTATCGTGTGGGGGGACACTGAAGCTTTCTTT.

The chain joins TRBV7-9 to TRBJ2-1; 9 nucleotides match TRBD2. The CDR3 sequence is 19 residues long. Per germline, CDR1 SEHNR and CDR2 FQNEAQ (reference sequence). Trimming took 3 bases from V and 2 from J; bases not matched to a gene: 14. CDR3 nucleotides: TGTGCCAGCAGCTTCCCGAGTTTCGCGGGAGGGCAGACCTACAATGAGCAGTTCTTC. Translated, it gives CASSFPSFAGGQTYNEQFF.

This clonotype has only a few counts. The chain is built from TRBV19 and TRBJ2-1, with D tentatively TRBD1 or TRBD2 (5 bases each). The germline gives CDR1 LNHDA, CDR2 SQIVND (reference sequence). Between the trimmed V and J ends, which lost 1 base and 5 bases, there was a span of 12 bases. CDR3 size: 15 residues. The chain's CDR3 is CASSIVKRDDNEQFF. CDR3 coding DNA: TGTGCCAGTAGTATAGTCAAGAGGGACGACAATGAGCAGTTCTTC.

This clonotype was detected many times. The chain employs TRBV11-2 and TRBJ2-3, with D maybe TRBD2 (5 bases). V dropped 1 base and J dropped 1 base, with 9 bases sitting between them. CDR3 size: 15 residues. Germline CDR1 is SGHAT and CDR2 is FQNNGV. The CDR3 region is CASSLGTRRTDTQYF. In DNA form, the CDR3 reads TGTGCCAGCAGCTTAGGGACTCGCCGCACAGATACGCAGTATTTT.

The CDR3 nucleotides are TGCAGTACTACCTTGGGACAAGTTAATTCACCCCTCCACTTT. Protein: CSTTLGQVNSPLHF. The genes are TRBV20-1 and TRBJ1-6; D possibly corresponds to TRBD1 (6 bases). Germline V gene sequence: CDR1 DFQATT, CDR2 SNEGSKA (reference sequence). The V and J ends lost 8 bases and 6 bases respectively, with 17 bases between them. CDR3 length: 14 amino acids.

This clonotype came up a few times. The V and J genes are TRBV28 and TRBJ2-7; 8 positions agree with TRBD1. Trimming took 5 bases from V and 2 from J; bases not matched to a gene: 11. CDR1 is MDHEN, CDR2 SYDVKM, per germline. The CDR3 is 16 amino acids. CDR3 sequence: CASSAASGTGPYEQYF. Written as DNA, the CDR3 is TGTGCCAGCAGTGCGGCTTCCGGGACAGGTCCCTACGAGCAGTACTTC.

This clonotype was picked up a small number of times. This chain links TRBV7-2 with TRBJ2-7; 8 bases agree with TRBD2. CDR1 is SGHTA and CDR2 is FQGNSA in the germline V gene. The CDR3 spans 17 residues. V lost 5 bases and J lost 2; bases outside the gene matches: 14. CDR3 sequence reads: CASSLLTLSGRPYEQYF. DNA of the CDR3: TGTGCCAGCAGCCTATTAACCCTCAGCGGGAGACCCTACGAGCAGTACTTC.